The 25 T cell receptor beta chains reported below all come from one sample, sequenced in a study of blood T cell repertoires in COVID-19. Profiled with immunoSEQ multiplex PCR; TCRdb holds only in-frame clones, not every one. Of hundreds of thousands of clones detected, 85% appear once; the ten largest clones hold 7.2%. Sequencing was done on a sample of peripheral blood. The receptor set was obtained from a human donor in a cohort sampled during active COVID-19.

V usage is TRBV5-1 and J usage is TRBJ2-5; TRBD1 aligns across 7 bases. Germline V lookup: CDR1 SGHRS, CDR2 YFSETQ. The CDR3 has 13 amino acids. Unmatched junction bases numbered 2, after V lost 3 bases and J lost 3 bases. The CDR3 DNA follows: TGCGCCAGCAGCTATCAGGGGGAAGAGACCCAGTACTTC. Amino acids: CASSYQGEETQYF.

CDR3 sequence (DNA): TGTGCCAGCACCCGGGACAGGGTAAACTATGGCTACACCTTC. It translates to CASTRDRVNYGYTF. The rearrangement joins TRBV5-4 to TRBJ1-2; 9 bases match TRBD1. This CDR3 has 14 residues. CDR1 and CDR2 (germline): SGHNT, YYREEE (reference sequence). V lost 6 bases to trimming and J lost 2 bases; unmatched junction nucleotides: 5.

This clone is a singleton in its sample. The chain joins TRBV12-3 or TRBV12-4 to TRBJ1-6; D is unresolved. Trimming pared 4 bases from V and 10 bases from J, leaving 11 bases between. This CDR3 region has 13 residues. Written as DNA, the CDR3 is TGTGCCAGCAGTTACGGCGGATTATCACCCCTCCACTTT. Translating gives CASSYGGLSPLHF.

The CDR3 spells CASSRTGSNYGYTF. The DNA of the CDR3 is TGTGCCAGCAGTCGGACAGGTTCGAACTATGGCTACACCTTC. The chain employs TRBV6-5 and TRBJ1-2; 7 bases match TRBD1. CDR1 and CDR2 (germline): MNHEY, SVGAGI. The trim removed 5 bases at V and 2 bases at J, leaving 5 bases unmatched. The CDR3 runs to 14 residues.

CDR3 DNA: TGTGCCAGCAGTCCCAGGGACACTCTTTTCTCCTACGAGCAGTACTTC. Translated: CASSPRDTLFSYEQYF. The chain carries TRBV27 and TRBJ2-7, with D possibly being TRBD1 (6 bases). This CDR3 spans 16 amino acids. Trimming shortened V by 5 bases and J by 0 bases, and 17 bases separated the two germline ends. Germline V lookup: CDR1 MNHEY, CDR2 SMNVEV (reference sequence).

This sequence joins TRBV13 and TRBJ2-7; 8 positions agree with TRBD1. J gave up 3 bases and V 5 bases, and 3 bases lay outside the gene matches. The CDR3 length is 13 residues. Germline lookup yields CDR1 PRHDT and CDR2 FYEKMQ (reference sequence). In DNA, the CDR3 is TGTGCCAGCAGCACGGGACAGGACTACGAGCAGTACTTC. This encodes CASSTGQDYEQYF. Full variable domain (rest looked up from reference TRBV13 and TRBJ2-7): AAGVIQSPRHLIKEKRETATLKCYPIPRHDTVYWYQQGPGQDPQFLISFYEKMQSDKGSIPDRFSAQQFSDYHSELNMSSLELGDSALYFCASSTGQDYEQYFGPGTRLTVT.

CDR3 in amino acids: CASSRQSLYQETQYF. The CDR3, as DNA: TGTGCCAGCAGCCGACAGTCCCTGTACCAAGAGACCCAGTACTTC. V usage is TRBV14 and J usage is TRBJ2-5; D perhaps matches TRBD1 (5 bases). The CDR3 has 15 amino acids. Germline CDR1 SGHDN, CDR2 FVKESK. V lost 4 bases and J 0 bases, leaving 12 bases between the germline ends.

The chain has TRBV7-2 and TRBJ2-3; D remains ambiguous. Trimming shortened V by 1 base and J by 2 bases, and 7 bases separated the two germline ends. CDR3 length equals 14 residues. CDR1 is SGHTA and CDR2 is FQGNSA in the germline V gene. CDR3 residues: CASSLGTNTDTQYF. As DNA, the CDR3 is TGTGCCAGCAGCTTAGGTACTAACACAGATACGCAGTATTTT. The variable domain in full, completed from reference TRBV7-2 and TRBJ2-3, reads GAGVSQSPSNKVTEKGKDVELRCDPISGHTALYWYRQSLGQGLEFLIYFQGNSAPDKSGLPSDRFSAERTGGSVSTLTIQRTQQEDSAVYLCASSLGTNTDTQYFGPGTRLTVL.

A few counts support this clone. The chain joins TRBV19 to TRBJ1-2; weak D call: TRBD1 (6 bases). CDR1 and CDR2 (germline): LNHDA, SQIVND (reference sequence). CDR3 length equals 13 residues. Trimming removed 7 bases at V and 4 bases at J, with 13 bases between. The DNA of the CDR3 is TGTGCCAGTAAACACAGGGAACTCTATGGCTACACCTTC. Translated, it gives CASKHRELYGYTF.

The CDR3 sequence: CASSAEWGGSPLHF. CDR3 DNA: TGTGCCAGCAGCGCCGAGTGGGGGGGGTCACCCCTCCACTTT. The genes are TRBV7-8 and TRBJ1-6, with D maybe TRBD1 (5 bases). There are 14 residues in the CDR3. The V gene lost 5 bases and the J gene lost 10 bases, with 15 bases spanning the gap. Germline values: CDR1 SGHVS, CDR2 FQNEAQ.

The chain recombines TRBV5-6 with TRBJ2-5, with a weak D call TRBD1 (5 bases). Trimming took 5 bases from V and 5 from J, leaving 10 bases between them. The CDR3 totals 12 residues. Germline V gives CDR1 SGHDT, CDR2 YYEEEE. The CDR3 sequence: CASRAGFETQYF. CDR3 in DNA: TGTGCCAGCAGGGCAGGGTTCGAGACCCAGTACTTC.

V gene TRBV7-9 combines with J gene TRBJ1-2; 11 bases are a match to TRBD1. The CDR3 runs 15 residues. The trim removed 5 bases at V and 4 bases at J, leaving 6 bases unmatched. In germline, CDR1 is SEHNR, CDR2 FQNEAQ (reference sequence). This CDR3 reads CASSVRDRGFYGYTF. DNA of the CDR3: TGTGCCAGCAGCGTCCGGGACAGGGGGTTCTATGGCTACACCTTC.

In this sample, this clone turned up once. This rearrangement joins TRBV5-6 to TRBJ2-2; 8 bases fit TRBD1. The CDR3 runs to 15 residues. Looked up from germline, CDR1 is SGHDT and CDR2 is YYEEEE. V shed 4 bases, J shed 2 bases, and the junction held 4 bases outside the gene matches. The CDR3: CASSPGTGNTGELFF. The CDR3 DNA reads as TGTGCCAGCAGCCCCGGGACAGGCAACACCGGGGAGCTGTTTTTT.

This chain uses TRBV29-1 with TRBJ2-7; 8 nucleotides agree with TRBD2. The germline V gene encodes CDR1 SQVTM and CDR2 ANQGSEA. The CDR3 totals 14 residues. V lost 4 bases to trimming and J lost 2 bases; unmatched junction nucleotides: 7. The CDR3 DNA follows: TGCAGCGTTGGGAGCGGGGGATTGACCTACGAGCAGTACTTC. Protein: CSVGSGGLTYEQYF.

The V call is TRBV9, the J call TRBJ1-2; D unclear. This CDR3 contains 18 residues. CDR1 and CDR2 from the germline V gene are SGDLS and YYNGEE. V lost 3 bases, J lost 2 bases, and 23 bases lay in between. CDR3 DNA sequence: TGTGCCAGCAGCGGGTTCGGGAAGTTGTTGGAAACCAACTATGGCTACACCTTC. Amino acids: CASSGFGKLLETNYGYTF. The full variable domain, with the rest looked up from reference TRBV9 and TRBJ1-2, is DSGVTQTPKHLITATGQRVTLRCSPRSGDLSVYWYQQSLDQGLQFLIQYYNGEERAKGNILERFSAQQFPDLHSELNLSSLELGDSALYFCASSGFGKLLETNYGYTFGSGTRLTVV.

The chain uses TRBV6-5 and TRBJ1-2; D gene uncertain. The ends were cut back, 8 bases at V and 4 bases at J, with 14 bases in the middle. Germline V gene sequence: CDR1 MNHEY, CDR2 SVGAGI. The CDR3 covers 13 residues. The CDR3: CASALEGLYGYTF. The CDR3 DNA reads as TGTGCCAGCGCCCTTGAGGGCCTCTATGGCTACACCTTC.

The chain uses TRBV6-5 and TRBJ2-7; D not certain. The germline V gene encodes CDR1 MNHEY and CDR2 SVGAGI. Trimming removed 0 bases at V and 1 base at J, with 4 bases between. The CDR3 is 13 residues long. The CDR3 sequence: CASSYSRSYEQYF. The CDR3 DNA is TGTGCCAGCAGTTACTCGCGGTCCTACGAGCAGTACTTC.

V usage is TRBV5-1 and J usage is TRBJ2-7, with a tentative D call TRBD1 (5 bases). This CDR3 region has 14 residues. The germline V and J ends were trimmed by 3 bases and 4 bases, with 14 bases remaining between them. The germline V gene encodes CDR1 SGHRS and CDR2 YFSETQ. The DNA of the CDR3 is TGCGCCAGCAGCTCGATAGACCAGGGATACGAGCAGTACTTC. Translation gives CASSSIDQGYEQYF.

The CDR3 DNA reads TGTGCCAGCAGTTACTCCAGGGGGAACACTGAAGCTTTCTTT. Translation gives CASSYSRGNTEAFF. The chain couples TRBV27 to TRBJ1-1, with a possible D match to TRBD1 (6 bases). CDR3 length: 14 residues. Germline V gene data show CDR1 as MNHEY and CDR2 as SMNVEV (reference sequence). Deletions cut 4 bases from V and 1 base from J, with 10 bases between.

The chain uses TRBV7-9 and TRBJ2-3; the match to TRBD2 covers 10 bases. The CDR3 length is 15 residues. V was pared by 4 bases and J by 5 bases, with 6 bases of the junction left unmatched. The germline CDR1 and CDR2 sequences are SEHNR and FQNEAQ (reference sequence). For the CDR3, the DNA is TGTGCCAGCAGCTCAAGCGGGGGGGCCGGAGATACGCAGTATTTT. Its protein product is CASSSSGGAGDTQYF.

This chain connects TRBV3-1 (or the pseudogene TRBV3-2) to TRBJ2-4, with D possibly matching TRBD1 (8 bases). The germline gives CDR1 LGHDT, CDR2 YNNKEL (reference sequence). The CDR3 sequence is 15 residues long. V lost 0 bases and J 9 bases, leaving 15 bases between the germline ends. CDR3 protein: CASSQEAGTGSIQYF. CDR3 sequence (DNA): TGTGCCAGCAGCCAAGAAGCGGGGACAGGTTCCATTCAGTACTTC.

This rearrangement joins TRBV18 to TRBJ2-1; the match to TRBD2 covers 9 bases. Germline V CDR1 and CDR2: KGHSH, LQKENI. Trimming at V came to 10 bases and at J to 6 bases, leaving 4 bases not matched to a gene. This CDR3 is built from 12 residues. The CDR3 region has the DNA TGTGCCACCTCGGGACTAGCCAATGAGCAGTTCTTC. It specifies CATSGLANEQFF.

The genes are TRBV7-9 and TRBJ1-5; D is unclear. V lost 5 bases and J lost 8, with 13 bases in between. The germline CDR1 and CDR2 sequences are SEHNR and FQNEAQ (reference sequence). The CDR3 sequence is 13 residues long. The CDR3 sequence: CASSPSYLEPQHF. The DNA for the CDR3 is TGTGCCAGCAGCCCCAGTTACCTTGAGCCCCAGCATTTT.

This sequence joins TRBV11-2 and TRBJ2-1, with D unclear. V was pared by 1 base and J by 6 bases, with 7 bases between. The germline V gene encodes CDR1 SGHAT and CDR2 FQNNGV. The CDR3 runs to 13 residues. The CDR3 protein is CASSLGARNEQFF. Written as DNA, the CDR3 is TGTGCCAGCAGCTTAGGGGCCCGCAATGAGCAGTTCTTC.

The rearrangement links TRBV30 to TRBJ1-2, with unresolved D. The V gene's germline CDR1 is GTSNPN and CDR2 SVGIG (reference sequence). The CDR3 has 15 residues. The V gene lost 0 bases and the J gene lost 7 bases, with 18 bases spanning the gap. The CDR3 loop is CAWSVGLKAQGGYTF. The DNA for the CDR3 is TGTGCCTGGAGTGTTGGGCTTAAGGCCCAAGGTGGCTACACCTTC.